This T cell receptor (beta chain) came from a study of blood T cell repertoires in COVID-19 (dated by TCRdb to 2018 to 2020). With regard to the full study: Collaborator samples came from the United States, Italy and Spain and covered acute and convalescent phases of COVID-19. Sample metadata almost always included a de-identified subject ID, COVID-19 status, age in years and sex. The repertoires were released in a freely available public database meant as a resource for research on the immune response to SARS-CoV-2. The prospective study material was composed of cDNA or gDNA derived from T cells, B-cell-depleted T cells, or PBMCs. Where HLA class I and class II types were available, the types were taken from metadata supplied by the sample provider, not from assay-based typing. Subjects who had been exposed to COVID-19, were actively infected with it, or had recovered from it provided the deeply sampled blood TCRbeta repertoires that made up the dataset. The samples were drawn from the first 160 participants of the ongoing ImmuneRACE study and from 1,254 subjects provided by 6 global collaborators.

In regard to this clone: Its antigen is still unknown. No per-base quality is available; no much larger clone lies one base away. This CDR3 is also generated by other DNA sequences in the sample.

The immunoSEQ Assay, a bias-controlled multiplex PCR, was used to amplify TCRbeta CDR3 regions from genomic DNA. The study's own analysis went as follows. The number of nucleated cells in each sample was estimated from the amplification of reference gene primers within the assay. Sequence reads were collapsed and filtered to measure the absolute abundance of every unique TCRbeta CDR3 rearrangement. For each sample, productive Simpson clonality was calculated as the square root of Simpson's diversity index over productive rearrangements. This is the immuneACCESS table as TCRdb keeps it, with only in-frame sequences that have V and J called. A part of the clones is gone; compared with another copy, unresolved V genes explain less than half, and the rest is unexplained. That table is the source of V, J and clone size, and D and trimming were worked out from the DNA. The sample includes fewer than 500,000 clones, with 80% to 90% observed a single time. The ten biggest clones cover 1.3% of the sample.

From cysteine to phenylalanine, the CDR3 is 12 amino acids long. Only the CDR3 part of the read is kept: 36 bases, read in frame from the first base. V drops 5 bases and J drops 5 bases, leaving 9 bases in between. Points the paper makes about the study in general: How much clinical and demographic metadata was included differed by source and by participant, and the metadata was provided uncurated.

Participants in the prospective study were aged about 18 to 89 years, lived in 20 to 25 United States geographic areas, and enrolled through a virtual design. In the prospective study, participants were assigned to cohorts based on the clinical history participants reported in a screening survey and a study questionnaire. Recovered participants in ImmuneRACE Cohort 3 were defined as having two consecutive negative NP/OP PCR tests, clearance from a healthcare professional, or resolution of symptoms. In the prospective study, mobile phlebotomists collected whole blood, serum and a nasopharyngeal or oropharyngeal swab from each participant. Prospective study participants could optionally give additional blood draws and questionnaires over an approximately two-month period. Blood samples from the prospective study were shipped frozen or at room temperature prior to DNA extraction.

Sequencing input: PBMCs or T cells enriched from blood (not recorded which). This clonotype was sampled from a man younger than 45 who had recovered from COVID-19. The chain is encoded by TRBV12-3 or TRBV12-4 joined to TRBJ1-2; the D region possibly corresponds to TRBD1 (6 bases align). The CDR3 reads CASSLGQYGYTF. The sequence in DNA is TGTGCCAGCAGTCTGGGACAATATGGCTACACCTTC.